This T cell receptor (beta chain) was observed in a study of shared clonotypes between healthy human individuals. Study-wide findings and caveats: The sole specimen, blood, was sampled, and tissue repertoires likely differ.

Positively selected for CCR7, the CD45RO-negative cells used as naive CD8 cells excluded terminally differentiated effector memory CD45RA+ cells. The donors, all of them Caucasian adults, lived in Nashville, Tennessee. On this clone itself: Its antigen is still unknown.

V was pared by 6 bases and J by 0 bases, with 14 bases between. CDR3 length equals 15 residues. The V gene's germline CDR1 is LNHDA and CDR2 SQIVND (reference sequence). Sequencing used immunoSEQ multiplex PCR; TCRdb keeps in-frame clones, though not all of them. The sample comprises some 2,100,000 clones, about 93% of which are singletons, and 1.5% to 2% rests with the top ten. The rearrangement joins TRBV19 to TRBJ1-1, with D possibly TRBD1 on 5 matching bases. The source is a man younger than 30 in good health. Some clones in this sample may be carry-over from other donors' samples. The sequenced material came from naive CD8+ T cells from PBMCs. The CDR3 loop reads CASSPGGVMNTEAFF. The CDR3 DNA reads TGTGCCAGTAGCCCCGGGGGAGTTATGAACACTGAAGCTTTCTTT.